This T cell receptor beta chain was recorded in a study of blood T cell repertoires in COVID-19. Study-level information: PBMCs, B-cell-depleted T cells, or T cells provided the cDNA or gDNA that made up the material.

Methods used by the authors: Reference gene primer amplification gave estimated nucleated cell counts. Repertoires were generated with immunoSEQ multiplex PCR, while TCRdb's copy carries only in-frame clones and drops some. V and J calls and clone size are given by that table; D and trimming were obtained from the DNA. This repertoire shows 30,000 to 40,000 clones, approximately 80% found once; its top ten account for around a third. V dropped 4 bases and J dropped 8; count of bases not matched to a gene: 17. The CDR3 sequence is 17 residues long. Looked up from germline, CDR1 is MNHEY and CDR2 is SVGEGT.

This clonotype was sampled from an older man with acute or convalescent COVID-19. Sequencing used peripheral blood. The chain uses TRBV6-2 or TRBV6-3 and TRBJ2-1, with 7 nucleotides matching TRBD2. DNA of the CDR3: TGTGCCAGCAGTTCCACGGGGCGAGCGGGATATGACGATGAGCAGTTCTTC. Its protein is CASSSTGRAGYDDEQFF.